This T cell receptor (beta chain) was sequenced in a study of cytomegalovirus exposure and HLA in healthy donors. Background on the study: Membership in the Caucasian-associated ancestry cluster was found for around 85% of fewer than 450 genotyped donors. Points from the study as a whole: Specific recognition of CMV antigens was confirmed in vitro for a few chains (all CMV-associated). The authors reported that TCR beta sequences could predict HLA-A and HLA-B alleles. These predictions were accurate for most subjects in the first cohort.

PCR amplification relied on 60 Vbeta primers (plus 13 Jbeta primers). Here immunoSEQ multiplex PCR was the method, and the copy in TCRdb shows in-frame clones only, minus some. The sample contains under 130,000 clones, 78% of which appear only once. Remarks on this clone: Its antigen remains unidentified.

The CDR3 is 16 residues long. Germline V gene sequence: CDR1 MGHRA, CDR2 YSYEKL. J lost 0 bases, V lost 2 bases, and 5 bases had no gene match. This receptor was taken from a man in his thirties or forties in good health and CMV-seronegative. The chain couples TRBV4-1 to TRBJ2-3, with 7 positions matching TRBD1. The sample consisted of PBMCs. The CDR3, as DNA: TGCGCCAGCAGCCAAATTCGGACAGGCAGCACAGATACGCAGTATTTT. Its protein product is CASSQIRTGSTDTQYF.